Listed below are T cell receptor beta chains from one sample, sequenced in a study of blood T cell repertoires in COVID-19. Data came from immunoSEQ multiplex PCR; TCRdb stores just in-frame clones and leaves some out. The sample has 110,000 or so clones, around 90% seen once. What was sequenced was peripheral blood. All receptors derive from a woman aged 50 to 60 with acute or convalescent COVID-19. CDR3s include the opening cysteine and the closing phenylalanine or tryptophan. A D gene is named only where the DNA matches it firmly. Size values are once, few and many counts, or a class for expanded clones, and some rows have none.

D,V,size,J,CDR3,DNA
TRBD1,TRBV4-1,.,TRBJ1-2,CASSQLGDRAGYTF,TGCGCCAGCAGCCAATTGGGAGACAGGGCTGGCTACACCTTC
TRBD1,TRBV29-1,.,TRBJ2-1,CSVARQGWNEQFF,TGCAGCGTGGCCAGACAGGGGTGGAATGAGCAGTTCTTC
.,TRBV11-3,.,TRBJ2-1,CASGAHNEQFF,TGTGCCAGCGGGGCCCACAATGAGCAGTTCTTC
.,TRBV7-2,.,TRBJ2-3,CASSLRGVTDTQYF,TGTGCCAGCAGCTTAAGAGGAGTAACAGATACGCAGTATTTT
.,TRBV19,.,TRBJ2-1,CASSINPGLGGGQFF,TGTGCCAGTAGTATAAACCCAGGCCTCGGGGGAGGGCAGTTCTTC
.,TRBV5-8,.,TRBJ1-3,CASSRVEGNTIYF,TGTGCCAGCAGCCGGGTAGAGGGAAACACCATATATTTT
TRBD1,TRBV14,.,TRBJ2-3,CASSQITGGFTDTQYF,TGTGCCAGCAGTCAAATAACAGGGGGATTCACAGATACGCAGTATTTT
.,TRBV27,.,TRBJ2-1,CASSLEGPSYNEQFF,TGTGCCAGCAGTTTGGAGGGGCCCTCCTACAATGAGCAGTTCTTC
TRBD1,TRBV30,few,TRBJ2-3,CAWSQQGNTQYF,TGTGCCTGGAGTCAACAGGGGAATACGCAGTATTTT
.,TRBV10-3,.,TRBJ1-1,CAISEPVYTEAFF,TGTGCCATCAGTGAGCCCGTGTACACTGAAGCTTTCTTT
.,TRBV7-9,.,TRBJ1-2,CASSREGLYGYTF,TGTGCCAGCAGTCGGGAAGGGCTCTATGGCTACACCTTC
.,TRBV24-1,.,TRBJ2-3,CATSDGRQATDTQYF,TGTGCCACCAGTGATGGGAGACAGGCCACAGATACGCAGTATTTT
TRBD2,TRBV2,.,TRBJ2-7,CASSGTSGRATYEQYF,TGTGCCAGCAGTGGGACTAGCGGGAGGGCAACCTACGAGCAGTACTTC
.,TRBV6-2/TRBV6-3,.,TRBJ2-1,CASSDGTYNEQFF,TGTGCCAGCAGTGACGGGACCTACAATGAGCAGTTCTTC
TRBD1,TRBV30,.,TRBJ1-2,CAWSLSRGKTF,TGTGCCTGGAGTCTGTCCAGGGGGAAAACCTTC
.,TRBV19,.,TRBJ2-3,CASSIRTLDFTDTQYF,TGTGCCAGTAGTATTCGGACTCTCGACTTCACAGATACGCAGTATTTT
TRBD2,TRBV6-1,once,TRBJ2-5,CASSEAPPGGLGETQYF,TGTGCCAGCAGTGAAGCCCCCCCGGGGGGGCTCGGCGAGACCCAGTACTTC
.,TRBV30,.,TRBJ2-4,CAWSVGGGSAKNIQYF,TGTGCCTGGAGTGTAGGAGGGGGCTCTGCCAAAAACATTCAGTACTTC
TRBD1,TRBV3-1/TRBV3-2,.,TRBJ2-5,CASSQGALETQYF,TGTGCCAGTTCGCAGGGGGCTTTGGAGACCCAGTACTTC
TRBD2,TRBV19,.,TRBJ2-3,CASSIGGTRITDTQYF,TGTGCCAGTAGTATAGGAGGGACTAGAATCACAGATACGCAGTATTTT
.,TRBV12-5,.,TRBJ1-1,CASGLGVEAFF,TGTGCTAGTGGTCTAGGAGTCGAAGCTTTCTTT
TRBD1,TRBV30,.,TRBJ2-5,CAWSFITGAETQYF,TGTGCCTGGAGTTTCATCACAGGGGCGGAGACCCAGTACTTC
.,TRBV4-1,.,TRBJ1-6,CASSQGGFNSPLHF,TGCGCCAGCAGCCAGGGCGGGTTTAATTCACCCCTCCACTTT
TRBD1,TRBV14,.,TRBJ2-1,CASSQSWPGGNEQFF,TGTGCCAGCAGCCAAAGTTGGCCAGGGGGCAATGAGCAGTTCTTC
.,TRBV7-2,.,TRBJ1-1,CASSLEGRNTEAFF,TGTGCCAGCAGCCTCGAGGGCCGGAACACTGAAGCTTTCTTT
TRBD1,TRBV28,.,TRBJ1-5,CASGVDRVSNQPQHF,TGTGCCAGCGGTGTAGACAGGGTGAGCAATCAGCCCCAGCATTTT
.,TRBV30,.,TRBJ1-1,CAWSVQGKGRDTEAFF,TGTGCCTGGAGTGTACAGGGTAAAGGAAGGGACACTGAAGCTTTCTTT
.,TRBV5-1,few,TRBJ1-2,CASSLAGQPYGYTF,TGCGCCAGCAGCTTGGCCGGACAGCCCTATGGCTACACCTTC
TRBD1,TRBV4-1,few,TRBJ1-6,CASSQEDRGRSPLHF,TGCGCCAGCAGCCAAGAAGACAGGGGGCGTTCACCCCTCCACTTT
.,TRBV9,.,TRBJ1-3,CASSVGAGVSGNTIYF,TGTGCCAGCAGCGTAGGAGCAGGGGTCTCTGGAAACACCATATATTTT